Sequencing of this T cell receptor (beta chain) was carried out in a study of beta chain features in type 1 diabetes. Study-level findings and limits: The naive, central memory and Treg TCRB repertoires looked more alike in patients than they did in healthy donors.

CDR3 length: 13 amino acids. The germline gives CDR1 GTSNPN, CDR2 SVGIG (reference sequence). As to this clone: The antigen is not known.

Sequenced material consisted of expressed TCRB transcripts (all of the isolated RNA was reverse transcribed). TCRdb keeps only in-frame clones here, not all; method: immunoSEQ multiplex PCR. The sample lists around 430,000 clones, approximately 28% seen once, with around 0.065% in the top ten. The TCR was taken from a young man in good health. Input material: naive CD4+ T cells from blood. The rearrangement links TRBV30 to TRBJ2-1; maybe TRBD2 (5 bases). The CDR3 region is CARTDATGNEQFF. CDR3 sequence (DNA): TGTGCTCGCACCGACGCGACGGGGAATGAGCAGTTCTTC. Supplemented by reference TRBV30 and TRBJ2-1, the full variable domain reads SQTIHQWPATLVQPVGSPLSLECTVEGTSNPNLYWYRQAAGRGLQLLFYSVGIGQISSEVPQNLSASRPQDRQFILSSKKLLLSDSGFYLCARTDATGNEQFFGPGTRLTVL.